Below are 8 T cell receptor beta chains sequenced from a single sample in a study of blood T cells in healthy people across ages. Then a second PCR, running roughly 7 to 11 cycles, was carried out with a sample-barcoded 5' primer and a J-beta primer mix. TCRdb independently ran MiXCR on the 5' RACE reads; one entry per CDR3 protein. The profile shows some 1,500,000 distinct CDR3 sequences, around 40% of them singletons. Sequenced material: blood. These receptors were taken from a young woman in good health.

This clonotype was recorded a few times. The rearrangement uses TRBV6-6 and TRBJ2-7; TRBD1 matches at 7 bases. The CDR3 runs to 15 residues. Trimming took 2 bases from V and 2 from J; bases not matched to a gene: 6. The germline CDR1 and CDR2 sequences are MNHNY and SVGAGI (reference sequence). The CDR3 protein is CASSYLRDSPYEQYF. CDR3 sequence (DNA): TGTGCCAGCAGTTACCTCAGGGACAGCCCCTACGAGCAGTACTTC.

The rearrangement links TRBV7-2 to TRBJ2-2; tentatively, D is TRBD1 (6 bases). CDR3 length equals 15 residues. Trimming left V 5 bases short and J 4 bases short, with 14 bases between. CDR1 SGHTA and CDR2 FQGNSA come from the germline V gene. The CDR3 here is CASSIQGIGTGELFF. The CDR3 bases are TGTGCCAGCAGCATACAGGGAATCGGCACCGGGGAGCTGTTTTTT.

The rearrangement uses TRBV6-6 and TRBJ2-3, with a weak D call TRBD1 (6 bases). Trimming stripped 6 bases from V and 2 bases from J, with 15 bases between. The CDR3 consists of 15 residues. Germline CDR1 is MNHNY and CDR2 is SVGAGI (reference sequence). CDR3 DNA: TGTGCCAGCAGGTTCCGGGACATCCCCACAGATACGCAGTATTTT. It codes for CASRFRDIPTDTQYF.

The CDR3, as DNA: TGCAGCGTTGAAGATGCCCGGGTCCCGAGTGTCTACACCTTC. This encodes CSVEDARVPSVYTF. The chain uses TRBV29-1 and TRBJ1-2; D remains unclear. The CDR3 has 14 residues. The V gene's germline CDR1 is SQVTM and CDR2 ANQGSEA. V lost 0 bases and J lost 10, with 18 bases in between.

This clonotype showed up just a few times. The chain couples TRBV12-3 or TRBV12-4 to TRBJ1-1; D not resolved. CDR3 length: 15 amino acids. Trimming cost V 0 bases and J 1 base, with 9 bases left between them. The CDR3 here is CASSLARRKNTEAFF. CDR3 DNA sequence: TGTGCCAGCAGTTTAGCGCGCAGGAAGAACACTGAAGCTTTCTTT.

In this sample, this clonotype turned up a few times. This rearrangement joins TRBV6-1 to TRBJ2-1; D call uncertain. This CDR3 is 14 amino acids long. Germline V gene lookup returns CDR1 MNHNS and CDR2 SASEGT. V lost 7 bases and J lost 3, with 13 bases in between. CDR3 in amino acids: CASKNGRVYNEQFF. The DNA for the CDR3 is TGTGCCAGCAAAAATGGACGGGTCTACAATGAGCAGTTCTTC.

V is TRBV2 and J is TRBJ1-1; D not certain. Looked up from germline, CDR1 is SNHLY and CDR2 is FYNNEI. The CDR3 has 14 amino acids. The V end lost 4 bases, the J end lost 5 bases, and 14 bases lay between the germline ends. The CDR3 coding sequence is TGTGCCAGCAGTGGAGCTTTGGAGAGTACTGAAGCTTTCTTT. Its translation is CASSGALESTEAFF.

The table lists this clonotype with a few counts. The V call is TRBV29-1, the J call TRBJ2-3; no reliable D call. Germline lookup yields CDR1 SQVTM and CDR2 ANQGSEA. V was trimmed by 4 bases and J by 1 base, leaving 12 bases between them. CDR3 length equals 14 residues. The CDR3 DNA reads as TGCAGCGTTGTATCGAGGTTGGGCACAGATACGCAGTATTTT. Translated: CSVVSRLGTDTQYF.